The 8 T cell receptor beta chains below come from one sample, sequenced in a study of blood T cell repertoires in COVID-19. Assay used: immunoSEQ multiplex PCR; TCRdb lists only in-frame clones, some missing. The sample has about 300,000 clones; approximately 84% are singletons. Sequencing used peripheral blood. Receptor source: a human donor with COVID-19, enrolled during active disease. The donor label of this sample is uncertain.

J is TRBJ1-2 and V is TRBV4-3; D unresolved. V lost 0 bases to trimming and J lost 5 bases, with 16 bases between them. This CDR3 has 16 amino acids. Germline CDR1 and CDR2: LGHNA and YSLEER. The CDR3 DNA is TGCGCCAGCAGCCAAGATTGGGCCCGGCCCTGGTATGGCTACACCTTC. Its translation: CASSQDWARPWYGYTF.

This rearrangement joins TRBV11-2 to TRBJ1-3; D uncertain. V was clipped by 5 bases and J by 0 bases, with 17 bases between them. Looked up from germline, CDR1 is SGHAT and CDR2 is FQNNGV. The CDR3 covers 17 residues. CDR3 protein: CASSRLLMGSSGNTIYF. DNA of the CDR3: TGTGCCAGCAGCCGCCTCTTGATGGGGAGCTCTGGAAACACCATATATTTT.

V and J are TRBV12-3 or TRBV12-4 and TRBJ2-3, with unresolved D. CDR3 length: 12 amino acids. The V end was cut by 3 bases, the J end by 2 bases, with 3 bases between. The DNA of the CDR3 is TGTGCCAGCAGTTTCCTCACAGATACGCAGTATTTT. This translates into CASSFLTDTQYF.

CDR3 region: CASSEADRSSYEQYF. The DNA for the CDR3 is TGTGCCAGCAGTGAAGCAGACAGGAGCTCCTACGAGCAGTACTTC. This sequence joins TRBV6-1 and TRBJ2-7; TRBD1 might be the D (6 bases). Trimming removed 0 bases from V and 0 bases from J, with 9 bases in between. CDR1 and CDR2 from the germline V gene are MNHNS and SASEGT. CDR3 length: 15 amino acids.

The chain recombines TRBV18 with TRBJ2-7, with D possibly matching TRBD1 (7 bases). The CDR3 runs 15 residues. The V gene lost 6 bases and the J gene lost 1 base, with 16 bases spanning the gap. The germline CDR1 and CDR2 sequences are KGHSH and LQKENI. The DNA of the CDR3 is TGTGCCAGCTCGCCGGGGGACAGAACTTCCTACGAGCAGTACTTC. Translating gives CASSPGDRTSYEQYF.

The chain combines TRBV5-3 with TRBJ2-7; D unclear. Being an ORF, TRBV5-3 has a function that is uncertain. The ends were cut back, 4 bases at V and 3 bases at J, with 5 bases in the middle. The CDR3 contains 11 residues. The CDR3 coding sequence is TGTGCCAGAAGCGTTAGCTACGAGCAGTACTTC. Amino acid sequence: CARSVSYEQYF.

CDR3 in amino acids: CASRSTGSNGYTF. Here the CDR3 DNA reads TGTGCCAGCAGAAGCACAGGGTCTAATGGCTACACCTTC. V usage is TRBV6-6 and J usage is TRBJ1-2; tentatively, D is TRBD1 (6 bases). The CDR3 length is 13 residues. Germline V gives CDR1 MNHNY, CDR2 SVGAGI (reference sequence). Between the trimmed V and J ends, which lost 6 bases and 6 bases, there was a span of 14 bases.

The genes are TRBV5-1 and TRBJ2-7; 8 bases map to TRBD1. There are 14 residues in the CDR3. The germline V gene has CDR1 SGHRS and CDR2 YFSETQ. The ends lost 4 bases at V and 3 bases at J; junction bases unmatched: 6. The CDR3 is CASSRGQGGYEQYF. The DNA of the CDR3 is TGCGCCAGCAGCCGCGGACAGGGCGGCTACGAGCAGTACTTC.